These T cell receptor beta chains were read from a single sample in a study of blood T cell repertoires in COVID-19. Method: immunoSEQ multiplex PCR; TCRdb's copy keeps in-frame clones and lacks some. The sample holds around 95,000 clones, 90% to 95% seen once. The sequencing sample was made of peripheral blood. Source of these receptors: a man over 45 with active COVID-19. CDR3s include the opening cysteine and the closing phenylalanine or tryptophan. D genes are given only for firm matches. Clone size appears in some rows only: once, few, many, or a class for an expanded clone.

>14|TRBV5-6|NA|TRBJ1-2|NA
TGTGCCAGCAGCTTCCGGAGGGATAACTATGGCTACACCTTC
CASSFRRDNYGYTF
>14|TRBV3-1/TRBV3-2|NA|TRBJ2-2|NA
TGTGCCAGCAGCCTCGGGGGGAACACCGGGGAGCTGTTTTTT
CASSLGGNTGELFF
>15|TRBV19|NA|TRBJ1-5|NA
TGTGCCAGTAGTATATCGTTTAATAGCAATCAGCCCCAGCATTTT
CASSISFNSNQPQHF
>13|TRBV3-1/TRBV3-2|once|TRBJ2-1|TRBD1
TGTGCCAGCGGACCCGACAGGGGCAATGAGCAGTTCTTC
CASGPDRGNEQFF
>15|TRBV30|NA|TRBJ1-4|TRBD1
TGTGCCTGGAGTGCGGACAGGGTTGGAAATGAAAAACTGTTTTTT
CAWSADRVGNEKLFF
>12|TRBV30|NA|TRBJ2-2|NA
TGTGCCTGGACGTTTAACACCGGGGAGCTGTTTTTT
CAWTFNTGELFF
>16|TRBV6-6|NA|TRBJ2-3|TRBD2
TGTGCCAGCAGATCAATAGCGGGGGGGCGCACAGATACGCAGTATTTT
CASRSIAGGRTDTQYF
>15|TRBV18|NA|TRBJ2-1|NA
TGTGCCAGCTCACCAAGGGGGAGCTCCTACAATGAGCAGTTCTTC
CASSPRGSSYNEQFF
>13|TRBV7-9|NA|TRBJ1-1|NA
TGTGCCAGCAGCCAACAGGGGAACACTGAAGCTTTCTTT
CASSQQGNTEAFF
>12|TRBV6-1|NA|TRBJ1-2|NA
TGTGCCAGCAGTGAAGCTGGGGCTGGCTACACCTTC
CASSEAGAGYTF
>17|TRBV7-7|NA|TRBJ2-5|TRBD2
TGTGCCAGCAGCTTAGGACTAGCGGGGGGGTACCAAGAGACCCAGTACTTC
CASSLGLAGGYQETQYF
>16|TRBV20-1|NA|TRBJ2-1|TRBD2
TGCAGTGCTAGTTCTCCGGGACTAGCGGGAGGGCTTGAGCAGTTCTTC
CSASSPGLAGGLEQFF
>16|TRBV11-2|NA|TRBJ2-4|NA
TGTGCCAGCAGCTTTACACAATACCTAGCCAAAAACATTCAGTACTTC
CASSFTQYLAKNIQYF
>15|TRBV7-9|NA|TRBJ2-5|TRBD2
TGTGCCAGCAGCTTACGGGGGGAATTTTCGGAGACCCAGTACTTC
CASSLRGEFSETQYF
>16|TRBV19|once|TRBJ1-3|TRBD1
TGTGCCAGTAGTACTCCGGGACAGGCCCCTGGAAACACCATATATTTT
CASSTPGQAPGNTIYF
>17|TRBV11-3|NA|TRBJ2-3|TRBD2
TGTGCCAGCAGCCCGGGACTAGCGGGTCCAATTACAGATACGCAGTATTTT
CASSPGLAGPITDTQYF
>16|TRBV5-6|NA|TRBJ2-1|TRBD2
TGTGCCAGCAGCCGAGGGAGGACTAGCTCCTACAATGAGCAGTTCTTC
CASSRGRTSSYNEQFF
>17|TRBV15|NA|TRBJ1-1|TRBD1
TGTGCCACCAGCAGAGAAGGCACAGGGGGGTTGAACACTGAAGCTTTCTTT
CATSREGTGGLNTEAFF
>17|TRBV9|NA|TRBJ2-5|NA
TGTGCCAGCAGCGTAGGCGGCGGGCGGGGAGTAGCAGAGACCCAGTACTTC
CASSVGGGRGVAETQYF
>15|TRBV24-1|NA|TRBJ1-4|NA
TGTGCCACCAGTGATACAGGAGCGGGTAATGAAAAACTGTTTTTT
CATSDTGAGNEKLFF
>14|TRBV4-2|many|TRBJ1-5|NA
TGTGCCAGCAGCCAAGGAGGGATGGATCAGCCCCAGCATTTT
CASSQGGMDQPQHF
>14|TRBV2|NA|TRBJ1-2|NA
TGTGCCAGCAGTGAGATTCTAGATAACTATGGCTACACCTTC
CASSEILDNYGYTF
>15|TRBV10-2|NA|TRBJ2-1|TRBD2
TGCGCCAGCAGTGATCCGGGACTAGCCCGCGGCGAGCAGTTCTTC
CASSDPGLARGEQFF
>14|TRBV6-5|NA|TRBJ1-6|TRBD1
TGTGCCAGCAGGACCGGGACAGAAAATTCACCCCTCCACTTT
CASRTGTENSPLHF
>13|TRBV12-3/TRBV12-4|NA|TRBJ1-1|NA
TGTGCCAGCAGCTACAGGGTAAACACTGAAGCTTTCTTT
CASSYRVNTEAFF
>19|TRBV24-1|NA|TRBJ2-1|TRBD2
TGTGCCACCAGTGATTTGAGTTCGACGGGAGGTGGGATAAACAATGAGCAGTTCTTC
CATSDLSSTGGGINNEQFF
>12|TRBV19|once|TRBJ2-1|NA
TGTGCCAGTAGGACGGACTCGCATGAGCAGTTCTTC
CASRTDSHEQFF
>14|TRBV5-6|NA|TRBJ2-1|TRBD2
TGTGCCAGCAGCTTGGGCGGGAGATCGTCTGAGCAGTTCTTC
CASSLGGRSSEQFF
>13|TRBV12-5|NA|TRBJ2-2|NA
TGTGCTAGTGGCTCGCGCGGGCCCGGGGAGCTGTTTTTT
CASGSRGPGELFF
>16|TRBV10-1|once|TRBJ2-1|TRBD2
TGCGCCAGCAGCCCAGCCCTAGCGGGAGCTTTTAATGAGCAGTTCTTC
CASSPALAGAFNEQFF
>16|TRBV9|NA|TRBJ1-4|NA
TGTGCCAGCAGTGTGGGGGGTACTGCAACTAATGAAAAACTGTTTTTT
CASSVGGTATNEKLFF
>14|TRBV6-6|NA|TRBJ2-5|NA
TGTGCCAGCAGTTACGGTCCTCCTCGGGAGACCCAGTACTTC
CASSYGPPRETQYF
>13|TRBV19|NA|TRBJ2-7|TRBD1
TGTGCCAGTAGACTGGACAGGGAGGACGAGCAGTACTTC
CASRLDREDEQYF
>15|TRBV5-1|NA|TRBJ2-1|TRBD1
TGCGCCAGCAGCTTGGGACAGGGCCCTTACAGTGAGCAGTTCTTC
CASSLGQGPYSEQFF
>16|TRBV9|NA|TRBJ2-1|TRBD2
TGTGCCAGCAGCGAGAGGACTAGCGGGGGCTACAATGAGCAGTTCTTC
CASSERTSGGYNEQFF
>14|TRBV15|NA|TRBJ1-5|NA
TGTGCCACCAGCACCAAACGAGGGCCTCAGCCCCAGCATTTT
CATSTKRGPQPQHF
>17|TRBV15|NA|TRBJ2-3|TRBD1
TGTGCCACCAGCAGACCGGGACAGGTGGGGAGAGGGGATACGCAGTATTTT
CATSRPGQVGRGDTQYF
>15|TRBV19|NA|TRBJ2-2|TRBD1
TGTGCCAGTACCGTGACAGGGATGTATCCCGGGGAGCTGTTTTTT
CASTVTGMYPGELFF
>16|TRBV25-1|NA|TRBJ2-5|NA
TGTGCCAGCAGCCTGGGACATGCGTCGTACCAAGAGACCCAGTACTTC
CASSLGHASYQETQYF
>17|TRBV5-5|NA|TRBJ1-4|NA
TGTGCCAGCAGCTCTATCGTATCGACTGCAACTAATGAAAAACTGTTTTTT
CASSSIVSTATNEKLFF
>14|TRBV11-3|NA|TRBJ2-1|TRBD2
TGTGCCAGCAGCTTAGCTAGCGGGAGAGGGGAGCAGTTCTTC
CASSLASGRGEQFF
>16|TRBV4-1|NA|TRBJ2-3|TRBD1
TGCGCCAGCAGCCAGAAAAAGGGACAGGGCACAGATACGCAGTATTTT
CASSQKKGQGTDTQYF
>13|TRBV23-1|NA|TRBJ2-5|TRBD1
TGCGCCAGCGAGGGGGCGAGGCAAGAGACCCAGTACTTC
CASEGARQETQYF
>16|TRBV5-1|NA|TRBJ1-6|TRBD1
TGCGCCAGCAGCAGGACAGGGGATCCCTATAATTCACCCCTCCACTTT
CASSRTGDPYNSPLHF
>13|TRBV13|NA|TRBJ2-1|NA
TGTGCCAGCAGCTTAGGTAGCTTTATTGAGCAGTTCTTC
CASSLGSFIEQFF